This T cell receptor delta chain appears in the sequencing data of a study of DNA immune sequencing with unique molecular identifiers (dated by TCRdb to between 2020 and 2021). In the study overall: Immunomagnetic cell separation was used to enrich gammadelta T cells from buffy coats, and the genomic DNA of the enriched gammadelta T cells was then sequenced. Fluorescence-activated cell sorting was used to enrich gammadelta T cells from the PBMC of around ten healthy people. To compare enriched and non-enriched samples, around 91 ng of enriched gammadelta T-cell DNA and roughly 0.97 ug of non-enriched PBMC DNA were sequenced. An ultrasensitive DNA-based TRD repertoire sequencing method using PCR-introduced unique molecular identifiers was developed and validated in the study. Validation of the method was performed on synthetic reference molecules and on blood samples from healthy individuals. All donors were healthy people, and 9 to 11 of the donors were profiled using sorted gammadelta T cells from peripheral blood.

Library construction relied on multiplex PCR. Genomic DNA was amplified with a 32-plex assay using primers for all 8 TRDV and 4 TRDJ genes covering the CDR3. During about 3 cycles of barcoding PCR, a 12-nucleotide UMI was attached, and a second PCR using Illumina adapter primers followed. Libraries were purified with AMPure XP beads and quality-checked on a Fragment Analyzer with the HS NGS Fragment kit. An Illumina MiniSeq mid-output kit with 20% PhiX and 150 cycles of paired-end reads was used for sequencing. The authors' pipeline ran thus. MIGEC version 1.2.9 was used to process the reads, grouping the reads by UMI and building error-corrected consensus sequences. Modified VDJtools version 1.2.1 scripts and the tcR R package were used for post-processing. With CATT, TCRdb called clones again from the public reads; duplicate DNA rows were later joined. The V and J calls, along with clone size, are taken from TCRdb and not from the paper's own processing. The sample profile shows roughly 2,300 delta-chain clones; about 14% of them were found once. The ten largest clonotypes hold approximately 53% of the sample.

Concerning this clone: Its antigen remains unidentified. Given a far larger clone just one base away, this is likely a sequencing read error.

What the work shows at the level of the full study, not this receptor alone: TRD repertoire diversity varied between healthy donors, with several donors highly oligoclonal where top 5 clonotypes exceeded half of productive molecules. The primer-based approach is unable to detect novel TRD sequences that the primers do not target. Among clonotypes from healthy donors, the most common TRD rearrangement was TRDV2 paired with TRDJ1.

There are 28 amino acids in the CDR3, from cysteine to phenylalanine inclusive. Just CDR3 DNA is preserved here, 84 bases in frame from base 1. The germline V gene sets CDR1 to TSWWSYY and CDR2 to QGS. V is cut by 0 bases and J by 3 bases, and the space between the germline ends is 47 bases. The sample taken for sequencing was gamma-delta T cells enriched from blood buffy coat, or unenriched PBMCs (not recorded which). Recombination joined TRDV1 with TRDJ2; tentative D gene TRDD1, with 6 bases matching. Assignment of the J gene here rests on matching the DNA to germline, because TCRdb gives none. The TCR was taken from a human donor in good health. The nucleotide sequence is TGTGCTCTTGGGGAACTCATAGGCCCTTGGACCTACTGGTGGAAAATAGAGCCTGACGAAATGGTGACAGCACAACTCTTCTTT. Its protein is CALGELIGPWTYWWKIEPDEMVTAQLFF.